Only one count was recorded for the clone carrying this T cell receptor (beta chain). As yet, its antigen is unknown. V lost 3 bases, J lost 4 bases, and 23 bases lay in between. Germline V lookup: CDR1 SNHLY, CDR2 FYNNEI. This CDR3 contains 18 residues. This entry is derived from a study of T cell responses to AZD1222 COVID-19 vaccine. Study-level results: Donors skewed white British and female; clonal diversity was possibly underestimated. A rise in Spike-specific TCR breadth and depth followed two AZD1222 doses.

Only in-frame clones appear in the TCRdb table, and some are missing; sequencing was by immunoSEQ multiplex PCR. This sample has around 160,000 clones, with approximately 85% found just once. The sequences come from peripheral blood, collected on day 0 of MenACWY control vaccination. This TCR was sampled from an adult in good health. The chain employs TRBV2 and TRBJ2-3; D ambiguous. As DNA, the CDR3 is TGTGCCAGCAGTGACGGACCGATCATAATAGCCGATTCAGATACGCAGTATTTT. Amino acid sequence: CASSDGPIIIADSDTQYF.